The present T cell receptor beta chain was sequenced within a study of cytomegalovirus exposure and HLA in healthy donors. There are a few counts of this clone. The antigen is unknown. The CDR3 consists of 16 residues. The germline CDR1 and CDR2 sequences are MNHNY and SVGAGI (reference sequence). Trimming at V came to 6 bases and at J to 4 bases, leaving 10 bases not matched to a gene. Primers: 60 Vbeta forward and 13 Jbeta reverse. Assay used: immunoSEQ multiplex PCR; TCRdb lists only in-frame clones, some missing. Found here are approximately 210,000 clones, around 79% of them singletons; the top ten hold about 0.36%. The donors were healthy bone marrow donors. General study points: The authors considered a cluster of highly shared sequence variants likely to be a sequencing artifact.

The sample consisted of PBMCs. The chain links TRBV6-6 to TRBJ2-1; 9 nucleotides line up with TRBD1. This TCR came from a male donor in good health and CMV-seropositive. CDR3 amino acids: CASRTLLDRGYNEQFF. The CDR3 DNA sequence: TGTGCCAGCAGGACGTTGCTGGACAGGGGTTACAATGAGCAGTTCTTC.